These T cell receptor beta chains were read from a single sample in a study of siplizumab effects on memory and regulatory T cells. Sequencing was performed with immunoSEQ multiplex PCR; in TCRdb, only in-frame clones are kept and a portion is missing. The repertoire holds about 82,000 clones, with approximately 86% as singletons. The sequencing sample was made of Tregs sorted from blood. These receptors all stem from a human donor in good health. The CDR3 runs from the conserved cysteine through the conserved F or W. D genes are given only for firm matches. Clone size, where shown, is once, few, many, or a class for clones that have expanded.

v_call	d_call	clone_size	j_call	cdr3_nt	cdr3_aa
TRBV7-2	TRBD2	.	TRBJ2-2	TGTGCCAGCAGCCGCGTAGCGGGGGGGCCGAGGACCGGGGAGCTGTTTTTT	CASSRVAGGPRTGELFF
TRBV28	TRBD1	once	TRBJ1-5	TGTGCCAGCAGCTCACCGACAGGGGCGAATCAGCCCCAGCATTTT	CASSSPTGANQPQHF
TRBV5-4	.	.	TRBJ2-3	TGTGCCAGCAGCTTGGCGCGGGAACGGTTGAGCACAGATACGCAGTATTTT	CASSLARERLSTDTQYF
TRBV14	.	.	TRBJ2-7	TGTGCCAGCAGCCCCCTGGGGGGAGCGCTTACCAACTACGAGCAGTACTTC	CASSPLGGALTNYEQYF
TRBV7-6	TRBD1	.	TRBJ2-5	TGTGCCAGCAGGCCGAGACAGGGAGAGACCCAGTACTTC	CASRPRQGETQYF
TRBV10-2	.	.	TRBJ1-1	TGCGCCAGCAGTGTGCAGGGGGAAGCTTTCTTT	CASSVQGEAFF
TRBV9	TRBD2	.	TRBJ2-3	TGTGCCAGCAGCACACGCGGAGCGGGAAGCACAGATACGCAGTATTTT	CASSTRGAGSTDTQYF
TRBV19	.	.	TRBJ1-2	TGTGCCAGTAGTATGGGCGCCAGACCTCTCTATGGCTACACCTTC	CASSMGARPLYGYTF
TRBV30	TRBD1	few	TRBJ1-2	TGTGCCTGCCCGACAGGGGGTCCCTATGGCTACACCTTC	CACPTGGPYGYTF
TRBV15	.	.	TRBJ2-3	TGTGCCACCAGCCCCTTCAACGGGGATACGCAGTATTTT	CATSPFNGDTQYF
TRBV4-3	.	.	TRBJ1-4	TGCGCCAGCAGCCAGGACCATACAGCCTCTGCAACTAATGAAAAACTGTTTTTT	CASSQDHTASATNEKLFF
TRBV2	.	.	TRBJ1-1	TGTGCCAGCACCTACTCGGAGAACACTGAAGCTTTCTTT	CASTYSENTEAFF
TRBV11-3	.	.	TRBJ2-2	TGTGCCAGCAGCTTACAGGGTGGCACCGGGGAGCTGTTTTTT	CASSLQGGTGELFF
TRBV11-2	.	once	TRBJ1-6	TGTGCCAGCAGCTTACGTAAAGGGGAGTCACCCCTCCACTTT	CASSLRKGESPLHF
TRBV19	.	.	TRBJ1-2	TGTGCCAGTAGTCCAGATTTTAACTATGGCTACACCTTC	CASSPDFNYGYTF
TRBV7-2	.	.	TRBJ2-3	TGTGCCAGCAGCTTCGGCGTCGGGCGCACAGATACGCAGTATTTT	CASSFGVGRTDTQYF
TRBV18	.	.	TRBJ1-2	TGTGCCAGCTCACCAGTATCTAACTATGGCTACACCTTC	CASSPVSNYGYTF
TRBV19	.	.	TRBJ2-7	TGTGCCAGTAGGGAAGGGGCCTCCTACGAGCAGTACTTC	CASREGASYEQYF
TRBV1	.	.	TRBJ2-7	TGCACCAGCAGCCAACCGGGACAAGAAAGCTCCTACGAGCAGTACTTC	CTSSQPGQESSYEQYF
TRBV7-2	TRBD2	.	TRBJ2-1	TGTGCCAGCAGCCTAGCCTCCTTAGCGGGGGGGCCGCTGAATGAGCAGTTCTTC	CASSLASLAGGPLNEQFF
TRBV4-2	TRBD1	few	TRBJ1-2	TGTGCCAGCAGCCAAGACCAAGACAGGGGAGATGGCTACACCTTC	CASSQDQDRGDGYTF
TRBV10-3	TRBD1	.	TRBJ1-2	TGTGCCATCATGTCGACAGGGGGAAGTGACTATGGCTACACCTTC	CAIMSTGGSDYGYTF
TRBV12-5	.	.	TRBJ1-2	TGTGCTAGTGGTTTGGGGCCCCCCTATGGCTACACCTTC	CASGLGPPYGYTF
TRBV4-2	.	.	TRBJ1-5	TGTGCCAGCAGCCAAGATCAGGGGAATCAGCCCCAGCATTTT	CASSQDQGNQPQHF
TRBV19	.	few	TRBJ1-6	TGTGCCAGTAGTTTGGCGGTTTCGGCACCCCTCCACTTT	CASSLAVSAPLHF
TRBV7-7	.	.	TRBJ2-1	TGTGCCAGCAGCATCGGACAGTACAATGAGCAGTTCTTC	CASSIGQYNEQFF
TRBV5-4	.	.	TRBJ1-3	TGTGCCAGCAGCTTGGCCCCGGAGTATCCTGGAAACACCATATATTTT	CASSLAPEYPGNTIYF
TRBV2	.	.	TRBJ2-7	TGTGCCAGCAGTGAAGCGATAGGAGTCGAGCAGTACTTC	CASSEAIGVEQYF
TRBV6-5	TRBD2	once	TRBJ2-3	TGTGCCAGCAGTTCTACTAGCGGGGGGATGACAGATACGCAGTATTTT	CASSSTSGGMTDTQYF
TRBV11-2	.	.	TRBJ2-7	TGTGCCAGCAGCCGGACCTACGAGCAGTACTTC	CASSRTYEQYF
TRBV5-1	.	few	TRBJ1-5	TGCGCCAGCAGCTTGCTAGGGATCGGACAGCCCCAGCATTTT	CASSLLGIGQPQHF
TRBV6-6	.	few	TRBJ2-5	TGTGCCAGCAGTCCCCGGACGGGGTACCAAGAGACCCAGTACTTC	CASSPRTGYQETQYF
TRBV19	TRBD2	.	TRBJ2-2	TGTGCCAGTAGTAATCTAGCGGGGGACACCGGGGAGCTGTTTTTT	CASSNLAGDTGELFF
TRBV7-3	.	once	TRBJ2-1	TGTGCCAGCAGCTTACGCGGGGCTTCATCCTACAATGAGCAGTTCTTC	CASSLRGASSYNEQFF
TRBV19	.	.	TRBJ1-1	TGTGCCAGTAGTATTTTGGGGGGCGCCCCGGTATCCGAAGCTTTCTTT	CASSILGGAPVSEAFF
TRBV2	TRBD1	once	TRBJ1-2	TGTGCCGGACAGGGGAGGGGGGCCTATGGCTACACCTTC	CAGQGRGAYGYTF
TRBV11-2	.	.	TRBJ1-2	TGTGCCAGCAGCTTAGGCGCAAACTATGGCTACACCTTC	CASSLGANYGYTF
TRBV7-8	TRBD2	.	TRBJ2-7	TGTGCCAGCACTCCTAGCGGGGGGGCTTGGGACGAGCAGTACTTC	CASTPSGGAWDEQYF
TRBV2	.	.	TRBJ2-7	TGTGCCAGCACCACAGACGGCTACGAGCAGTACTTC	CASTTDGYEQYF
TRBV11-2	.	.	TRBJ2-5	TGTGCCAGCAGCCGTCTCGGGTGGGGGACCCAGTACTTC	CASSRLGWGTQYF
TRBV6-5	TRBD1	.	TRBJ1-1	TGTGCCAGCAGCGCCCGGACAGGGTCTCTGGGTGAAGCTTTCTTT	CASSARTGSLGEAFF
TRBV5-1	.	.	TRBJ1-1	TGCGCCAGCATCCGGGTTGTCCCTGTGGCTTTCTTT	CASIRVVPVAFF
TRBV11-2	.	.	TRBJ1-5	TGTGCCAGCAGCTTAGGGAAAGGGGGAATTGAGGAGCCCCAGCATTTT	CASSLGKGGIEEPQHF
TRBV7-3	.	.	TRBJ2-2	TGTGCCAGCAGCTTAAGGAACACCGGGGAGCTGTTTTTT	CASSLRNTGELFF
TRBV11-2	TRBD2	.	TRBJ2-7	TGTGCCAGCAGCCTAGCGGGGGGAATTTCCTACGAGCAGTACTTC	CASSLAGGISYEQYF
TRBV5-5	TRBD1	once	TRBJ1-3	TGTGCCAGCAGCTACAGGGGGAATCTGGTGTATGGAAACACCATATATTTT	CASSYRGNLVYGNTIYF
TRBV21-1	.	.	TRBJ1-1	TGTGCCAGCAGGAGCCAGGGAATGAACACTGAAGCTTTCTTT	CASRSQGMNTEAFF
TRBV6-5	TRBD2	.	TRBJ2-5	TGTGCCAGCAGTTACTCCCACGGGACTAGCTCAGGGACCCAGTACTTC	CASSYSHGTSSGTQYF
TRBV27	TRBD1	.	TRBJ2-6	TGTGCCAGCAGACAGGGGTCTGGGGCCAACGTCCTGACTTTC	CASRQGSGANVLTF
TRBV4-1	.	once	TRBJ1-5	TGCGCCAGCAGCCAAGACAGGCGGGGGAGCAATCAGCCCCAGCATTTT	CASSQDRRGSNQPQHF
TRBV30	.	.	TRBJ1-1	TGTGCCTGGAGTGTACGGGGGAACACTGAAGCTTTCTTT	CAWSVRGNTEAFF
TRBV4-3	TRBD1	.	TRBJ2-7	TGCGCCAGCAGCCAAGATGGGACAGGGGAGAGGGTCTCCTACGAGCAGTACTTC	CASSQDGTGERVSYEQYF
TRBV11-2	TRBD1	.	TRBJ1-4	TGTGCCAGCAGCGCCCAGGGACAGGGCAATGAAAAACTGTTTTTT	CASSAQGQGNEKLFF
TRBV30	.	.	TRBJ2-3	TGTGCCTGGAGTGTGGCCGCTAGCACAGATACGCAGTATTTT	CAWSVAASTDTQYF
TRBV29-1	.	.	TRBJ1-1	TGCAGCGCTGGAGTGTCGAACACTGAAGCTTTCTTT	CSAGVSNTEAFF
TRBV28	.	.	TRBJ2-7	TGTGCCAGCAGTTTTGAGGGGGGAACCTACGAGCAGTACTTC	CASSFEGGTYEQYF
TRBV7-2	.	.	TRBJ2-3	TGTGCCAGCAGCTTAGGTCCGTCAGATACGCAGTATTTT	CASSLGPSDTQYF
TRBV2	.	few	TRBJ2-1	TGTGCCAGCAGTACGACCCAGGGGCATGAGCAGTTCTTC	CASSTTQGHEQFF
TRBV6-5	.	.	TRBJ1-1	TGTGCCAGCGTGAGGTCCGGGGCTGGTGAAGCTTTCTTT	CASVRSGAGEAFF